This entry lists 16 T cell receptor beta chains sequenced from one sample in a study of cytomegalovirus exposure and HLA in healthy donors. In the PCR, 60 Vbeta and 13 Jbeta primers were used. Sequenced by immunoSEQ multiplex PCR; TCRdb stores in-frame clones only, minus some. The sample records 150,000 or so clones, 70% to 75% being singletons. Sequencing used PBMCs. These receptor sequences come from a male donor in good health and CMV-seronegative.

This clone was detected only a few times. The V gene is TRBV6-5, the J gene TRBJ1-2, with 7 bases aligning to TRBD1. V lost 2 bases and J lost 6; bases outside the gene matches: 9. The CDR3 extends over 15 amino acids. Germline V CDR1 and CDR2: MNHEY, SVGAGI. CDR3 sequence reads: CASSYRMDRQNGYTF. The CDR3 region has the DNA TGTGCCAGCAGTTACAGGATGGACAGGCAAAATGGCTACACCTTC.

This clone was observed once. The chain links TRBV4-3 to TRBJ2-4; 11 positions match TRBD2. The length of the CDR3 is 19 residues. V shed 4 bases, J shed 2 bases, and the junction held 13 bases outside the gene matches. Germline values: CDR1 LGHNA, CDR2 YSLEER. CDR3 coding DNA: TGCGCCAGCAGCCCGTCCCTAGCGGGAGGTGTCTCTACCAAAAACATTCAGTACTTC. It yields the protein CASSPSLAGGVSTKNIQYF.

The rearrangement uses TRBV7-2 and TRBJ2-1, with 7 nucleotides matching TRBD1. The CDR3 is made up of 14 amino acids. V shed 0 bases, J shed 7 bases, and the junction held 3 bases outside the gene matches. Germline CDR1 reads SGHTA; CDR2 reads FQGNSA. The CDR3 region has the DNA TGTGCCAGCAGCTTAGCTGGCAGGGGGAATGAGCAGTTCTTC. Protein: CASSLAGRGNEQFF.

The chain has TRBV11-2 and TRBJ2-7; D is perhaps TRBD1 (6 bases). The CDR3 is made up of 15 amino acids. The V gene lost 5 bases and the J gene lost 3 bases, with 17 bases spanning the gap. Germline V lookup: CDR1 SGHAT, CDR2 FQNNGV. The CDR3 here is CASSPWRTEYYEQYF. In DNA form, the CDR3 reads TGTGCCAGCAGCCCGTGGAGGACAGAATACTACGAGCAGTACTTC.

The chain joins TRBV18 to TRBJ1-1; D gene unclear. Germline lookup yields CDR1 KGHSH and CDR2 LQKENI. This CDR3 is built from 15 residues. V was pared by 3 bases and J by 4 bases, with 15 bases between. CDR3 DNA sequence: TGTGCCAGCTCACCGCCAAGAGTCAGAGGCACTGAAGCTTTCTTT. This sequence encodes CASSPPRVRGTEAFF.

With respect to this clone: Compared with germline, one end of the junction differs, possibly owing to a read error. The chain couples TRBV7-9 to TRBJ2-1; 8 bases are shared with TRBD2. The CDR3 consists of 16 residues. CDR1 and CDR2 from the germline V gene are SEHNR and FQNEAQ (reference sequence). In nucleotides, the CDR3 is TGTTCCAGCAGCTTACCGGGGGGGCCTGACTACAATGAGCAGTTCTTC. This gives the protein CSSSLPGGPDYNEQFF.

The chain uses TRBV7-2 and TRBJ1-5, with D possibly TRBD1 on 6 matching bases. The V gene lost 5 bases and the J gene lost 2 bases, with 13 bases spanning the gap. Germline CDR1 SGHTA, CDR2 FQGNSA. The CDR3 consists of 15 residues. CDR3: CASSRTGPGNQPQHF. DNA of the CDR3: TGTGCCAGCAGCCGAACAGGGCCGGGCAATCAGCCCCAGCATTTT.

The chain employs TRBV28 and TRBJ2-2; 7 bases line up with TRBD2. The CDR3 extends over 15 amino acids. Germline V gives CDR1 MDHEN, CDR2 SYDVKM. V lost 7 bases to trimming and J lost 3 bases; unmatched junction nucleotides: 8. The CDR3 is CASIAGGGHTGELFF. The CDR3, as DNA: TGTGCCAGCATAGCTGGCGGGGGACACACCGGGGAGCTGTTTTTT.

J is TRBJ1-1 and V is TRBV25-1; 9 positions agree with TRBD1. In germline, CDR1 is MGHDK, CDR2 SYGVNS. This CDR3 region has 15 residues. With V trimmed by 4 bases and J by 3 bases, 6 bases remained unmatched. The CDR3 DNA reads as TGTGCCAGCAGTGTCGGGACAGGGAAGGACACTGAAGCTTTCTTT. Amino acids: CASSVGTGKDTEAFF.

V and J are TRBV5-6 and TRBJ2-7; TRBD1 aligns across 9 bases. The V segment lost 2 bases and the J segment 3 bases; nucleotides outside the gene matches: 6. Per germline, CDR1 SGHDT and CDR2 YYEEEE. This CDR3 region has 15 residues. CDR3 loop: CASSLAGTGIYEQYF. The CDR3 DNA reads TGTGCCAGCAGCTTAGCCGGGACAGGGATCTACGAGCAGTACTTC. The full variable domain, completed using reference TRBV5-6 and TRBJ2-7, is DAGVTQSPTHLIKTRGQQVTLRCSPKSGHDTVSWYQQALGQGPQFIFQYYEEEERQRGNFPDRFSGHQFPNYSSELNVNALLLGDSALYLCASSLAGTGIYEQYFGPGTRLTVT.

The genes are TRBV30 and TRBJ2-1; 8 positions match TRBD1. V lost 2 bases to trimming and J lost 3 bases; unmatched junction nucleotides: 0. Germline loops: CDR1 GTSNPN, CDR2 SVGIG (reference sequence). The CDR3 covers 13 residues. The CDR3 DNA reads TGTGCCTGGAGTACAGGGGGCTACAATGAGCAGTTCTTC. This sequence encodes CAWSTGGYNEQFF.

This rearrangement joins TRBV7-8 to TRBJ1-5; 8 nucleotides align to TRBD1. The CDR3 is made up of 14 amino acids. Losses at the gene ends were 5 bases for V and 4 bases for J; bases not matched to a gene: 4. CDR1 is SGHVS, CDR2 FQNEAQ, per germline. The CDR3 DNA reads TGTGCCAGCAGCCGGACAGGGAGGAATCAGCCCCAGCATTTT. This gives the protein CASSRTGRNQPQHF.

The chain combines TRBV5-1 with TRBJ2-7; the match to TRBD1 covers 7 bases. V shed 7 bases and J 1 base; nucleotides not matched to a gene: 14. Germline V gives CDR1 SGHRS, CDR2 YFSETQ. This CDR3 has 16 amino acids. In DNA form, the CDR3 reads TGCGCCAGCGGCGACGTAGACAGGGCGAGATCCTACGAGCAGTACTTC. Translation: CASGDVDRARSYEQYF.

In its sample, this clone was seen once. V gene TRBV7-3 combines with J gene TRBJ2-6, with TRBD2 as a possible D gene (5 bases). The CDR3 covers 15 residues. V was shortened by 3 bases and J by 0 bases, with 6 bases between the two germline ends. CDR1 is SGHTA and CDR2 is FQGTGA in the germline V gene. The CDR3 spells CASSFGSSGANVLTF. In DNA form, the CDR3 reads TGTGCCAGCAGCTTTGGGAGCTCTGGGGCCAACGTCCTGACTTTC.

The V call is TRBV13, the J call TRBJ2-4; the D gene is possibly TRBD2 (5 bases). Germline V gives CDR1 PRHDT, CDR2 FYEKMQ (reference sequence). The CDR3 is made up of 13 amino acids. V was shortened by 5 bases and J by 7 bases, with 12 bases between the two germline ends. CDR3 nucleotides: TGTGCCAGCAGCCGAGCGGATGGGAACATTCAGTACTTC. Its protein is CASSRADGNIQYF.

The chain is built from TRBV19 and TRBJ1-1; 8 nucleotides line up with TRBD1. After removal of 6 bases from V and 5 bases from J, the junction contained 5 bases not matched to a gene. Germline V gives CDR1 LNHDA, CDR2 SQIVND (reference sequence). The CDR3 totals 13 residues. In DNA, the CDR3 is TGTGCCAGTAGCCAGGGGGCGCAGACTGAAGCTTTCTTT. This sequence encodes CASSQGAQTEAFF.